The clone carrying this T cell receptor beta chain was seen at least ten times. As yet, its antigen is unknown. The data derive from a study of T cell repertoires in cytomegalovirus infection. Study-wide context: Evidence of both CMV infection and a matching HLA type came from public TCR beta signatures. Broader study findings: Cumulative public TCR beta family frequency identified CMV carriers with the relevant HLA. HLA-C-restricted CMV-specific TCR beta clonotypes were dominant in the ex vivo response.

Deletions cut 4 bases from V and 8 bases from J, with 17 bases between. CDR1 is MNHEY and CDR2 is SVGEGT in the germline V gene. There are 14 residues in the CDR3. TCRdb re-derived calls from the reads in MiXCR, one entry per CDR3 protein. The data hold around 260,000 distinct CDR3 sequences, with 9.1% observed a single time. The rearrangement joins TRBV6-2 or TRBV6-3 to TRBJ1-2; TRBD1 might be the D (5 bases). The sequenced sample consisted of PBMCs. This TCR derives from a human donor in good health (CMV status not recorded). Some clones in this sample may be carry-over from other donors' samples. CDR3 sequence: CASSFRRPQGGYTF. DNA of the CDR3: TGTGCCAGCAGTTTTAGAAGACCTCAGGGAGGCTACACCTTC.